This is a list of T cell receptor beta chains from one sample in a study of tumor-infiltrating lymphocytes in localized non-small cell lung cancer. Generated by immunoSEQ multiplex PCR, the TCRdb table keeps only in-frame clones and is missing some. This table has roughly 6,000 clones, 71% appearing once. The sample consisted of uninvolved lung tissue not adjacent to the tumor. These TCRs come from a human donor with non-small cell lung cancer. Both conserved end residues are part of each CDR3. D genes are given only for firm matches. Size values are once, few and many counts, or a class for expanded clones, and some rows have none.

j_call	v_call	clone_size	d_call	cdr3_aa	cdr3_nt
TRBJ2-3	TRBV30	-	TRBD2	CAWSALAGATDTQYF	TGTGCCTGGAGTGCCCTAGCGGGGGCCACAGATACGCAGTATTTT
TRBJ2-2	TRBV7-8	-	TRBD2	CASSAGLAGVTGELFF	TGTGCCAGCAGCGCGGGGCTAGCGGGGGTCACCGGGGAGCTGTTTTTT
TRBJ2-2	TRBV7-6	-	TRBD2	CASSAQLAGGPSIGELFF	TGTGCCAGCAGCGCCCAGCTAGCGGGAGGGCCTAGTATCGGGGAGCTGTTTTTT
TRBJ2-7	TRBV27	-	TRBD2	CASSFLTSGYEQYF	TGTGCCAGCAGTTTTTTAACTAGCGGGTACGAGCAGTACTTC
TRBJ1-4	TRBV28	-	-	CASSDRSATNEKLFF	TGTGCCAGCAGCGACAGGAGTGCAACTAATGAAAAACTGTTTTTT
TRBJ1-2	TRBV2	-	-	CASSLQGGYGYTF	TGTGCCAGCAGCCTACAGGGTGGCTATGGCTACACCTTC
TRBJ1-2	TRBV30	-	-	CAWRPTRFSGGYTF	TGTGCCTGGAGACCCACTCGGTTCTCAGGTGGCTACACCTTC
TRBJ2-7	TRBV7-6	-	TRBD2	CASSPPEGLRYEQYF	TGTGCCAGCAGCCCCCCGGAGGGACTACGGTACGAGCAGTACTTC
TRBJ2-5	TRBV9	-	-	CASSITGQETQYF	TGTGCCAGCAGCATCACAGGCCAAGAGACCCAGTACTTC
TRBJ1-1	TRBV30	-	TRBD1	CAWSDPGQGAWNTEAFF	TGTGCCTGGAGTGACCCGGGACAGGGGGCTTGGAACACTGAAGCTTTCTTT
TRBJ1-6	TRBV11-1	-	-	CASSRGTSYNSPLHF	TGTGCCAGCAGCCGGGGGACCTCCTATAATTCACCCCTCCACTTT
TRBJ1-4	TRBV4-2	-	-	CASSQVGEKANEKLFF	TGTGCCAGCAGCCAAGTGGGGGAGAAGGCGAATGAAAAACTGTTTTTT
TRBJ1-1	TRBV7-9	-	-	CASSQRGENTEAFF	TGTGCCAGCAGTCAGAGGGGGGAAAACACTGAAGCTTTCTTT
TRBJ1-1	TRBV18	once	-	CASSQQGENTEAFF	TGTGCCAGCTCACAACAGGGAGAGAACACTGAAGCTTTCTTT
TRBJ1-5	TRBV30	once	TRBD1	CAWSDPTGVASYQPQHF	TGTGCCTGGAGTGACCCTACAGGGGTCGCTAGCTATCAGCCCCAGCATTTT
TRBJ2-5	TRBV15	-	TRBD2	CATSRRSGRSSQETQYF	TGTGCCACCAGCAGACGTAGCGGGAGATCCTCCCAAGAGACCCAGTACTTC
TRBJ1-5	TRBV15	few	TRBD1	CATSREQGAYQPQHF	TGTGCCACCAGCAGAGAGCAGGGGGCGTACCAGCCCCAGCATTTT
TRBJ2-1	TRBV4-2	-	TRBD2	CASSQEGLAGGEEQFF	TGTGCCAGCAGCCAAGAAGGACTAGCGGGAGGGGAGGAGCAGTTCTTC
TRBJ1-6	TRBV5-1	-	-	CASTPQGNNSPLHF	TGCGCCAGCACCCCACAGGGTAATAATTCACCCCTCCACTTT
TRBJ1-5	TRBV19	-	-	CASSGWNQPQHF	TGTGCCAGTAGCGGTTGGAATCAGCCCCAGCATTTT
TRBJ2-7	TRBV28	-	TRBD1	CASSLATGKDEQYF	TGTGCCAGCAGTTTAGCGACAGGGAAGGACGAGCAGTACTTC
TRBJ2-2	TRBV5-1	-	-	CASSSRVPNTGELFF	TGCGCCAGCAGCTCGAGGGTCCCCAACACCGGGGAGCTGTTTTTT
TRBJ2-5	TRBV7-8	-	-	CASSPGRETQYF	TGTGCCAGCAGCCCAGGGCGGGAGACCCAGTACTTC
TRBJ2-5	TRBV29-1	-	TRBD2	CSGGGFQETQYF	TGCAGCGGGGGGGGGTTCCAAGAGACCCAGTACTTC
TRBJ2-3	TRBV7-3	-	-	CASSRSTTDTQYF	TGTGCCAGCAGCAGATCGACCACAGATACGCAGTATTTT
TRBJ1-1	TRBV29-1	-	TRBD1	CSVWDRNTEAFF	TGCAGCGTATGGGACAGGAACACTGAAGCTTTCTTT
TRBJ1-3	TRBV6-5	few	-	CASSYLAGISGNTIYF	TGTGCCAGCAGTTACCTGGCGGGAATATCTGGAAACACCATATATTTT
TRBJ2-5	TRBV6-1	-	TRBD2	CASSELAGAETQYF	TGTGCCAGCAGTGAACTAGCGGGGGCAGAGACCCAGTACTTC
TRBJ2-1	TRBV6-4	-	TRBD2	CASKDSGWDENEQFF	TGTGCCAGCAAGGATAGCGGGTGGGATGAGAATGAGCAGTTCTTC
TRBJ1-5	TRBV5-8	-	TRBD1	CASSKWTGNSNQPQHF	TGTGCCAGCAGCAAATGGACAGGTAATAGCAATCAGCCCCAGCATTTT
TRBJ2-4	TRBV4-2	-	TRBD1	CASSQEEGTGGIQYF	TGTGCCAGCAGCCAAGAAGAAGGGACAGGGGGCATTCAGTACTTC
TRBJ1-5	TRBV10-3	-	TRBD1	CAISEGGTVNNQPQHF	TGTGCCATCAGTGAGGGTGGGACAGTTAACAATCAGCCCCAGCATTTT
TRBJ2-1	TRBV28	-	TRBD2	CASSQFTGGTYNEQFF	TGTGCCAGCAGTCAGTTTACGGGGGGGACCTACAATGAGCAGTTCTTC
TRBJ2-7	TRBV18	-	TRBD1	CASSRGPAGGYYEQYF	TGTGCCAGCTCACGGGGTCCGGCAGGGGGATACTACGAGCAGTACTTC
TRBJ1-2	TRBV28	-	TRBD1	CASSFRRDRALYGYTF	TGTGCCAGCAGTTTCCGCCGGGACAGGGCTCTCTATGGCTACACCTTC
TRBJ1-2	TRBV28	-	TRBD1	CASTTGGLGYTF	TGTGCCAGCACTACAGGGGGCCTTGGCTACACCTTC
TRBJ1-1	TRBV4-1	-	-	CASSQGPRVVEAFF	TGCGCCAGCAGCCAAGGACCCAGGGTCGTTGAAGCTTTCTTT
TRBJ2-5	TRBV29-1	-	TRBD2	CSGRTSGGIETQYF	TGCAGCGGGAGGACTAGCGGGGGTATAGAGACCCAGTACTTC
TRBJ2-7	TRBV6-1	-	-	CASSERRVSYEQYF	TGTGCCAGCAGTGAAAGGCGGGTTTCCTACGAGCAGTACTTC
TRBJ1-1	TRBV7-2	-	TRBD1	CASSLDRTGTAFF	TGTGCCAGCAGCTTAGACCGGACAGGGACGGCTTTCTTT